Listed here is a single T cell receptor beta chain. The sample comes from a study of blood T cell repertoires in COVID-19. Study at large: Sample material is recorded as cDNA or gDNA derived from T cells, B-cell-depleted T cells, or PBMCs.

Clones were sequenced by immunoSEQ multiplex PCR, and TCRdb holds only the in-frame ones, with some missing. The sample gives around 280,000 clones, 75% to 90% of which show up once; around 1.7% is in the top ten. Donors in Cohort 3 counted as recovered after two negative PCRs, clearance, or symptom resolution. CDR3 length: 14 residues. Losses at the gene ends were 0 bases for V and 6 bases for J; bases not matched to a gene: 5. Germline CDR1 reads LGHNA; CDR2 reads YNFKEQ. This receptor was taken from a woman aged 40 to 55 who had recovered from COVID-19. The sequenced sample was PBMCs or T cells enriched from blood (not recorded which). The V call is TRBV4-2, the J call TRBJ2-7, with 7 bases identical to TRBD2. The DNA for the CDR3 is TGTGCCAGCAGCCAAGATTGGGCTAGCGGCGAGCAGTACTTC. As protein: CASSQDWASGEQYF.